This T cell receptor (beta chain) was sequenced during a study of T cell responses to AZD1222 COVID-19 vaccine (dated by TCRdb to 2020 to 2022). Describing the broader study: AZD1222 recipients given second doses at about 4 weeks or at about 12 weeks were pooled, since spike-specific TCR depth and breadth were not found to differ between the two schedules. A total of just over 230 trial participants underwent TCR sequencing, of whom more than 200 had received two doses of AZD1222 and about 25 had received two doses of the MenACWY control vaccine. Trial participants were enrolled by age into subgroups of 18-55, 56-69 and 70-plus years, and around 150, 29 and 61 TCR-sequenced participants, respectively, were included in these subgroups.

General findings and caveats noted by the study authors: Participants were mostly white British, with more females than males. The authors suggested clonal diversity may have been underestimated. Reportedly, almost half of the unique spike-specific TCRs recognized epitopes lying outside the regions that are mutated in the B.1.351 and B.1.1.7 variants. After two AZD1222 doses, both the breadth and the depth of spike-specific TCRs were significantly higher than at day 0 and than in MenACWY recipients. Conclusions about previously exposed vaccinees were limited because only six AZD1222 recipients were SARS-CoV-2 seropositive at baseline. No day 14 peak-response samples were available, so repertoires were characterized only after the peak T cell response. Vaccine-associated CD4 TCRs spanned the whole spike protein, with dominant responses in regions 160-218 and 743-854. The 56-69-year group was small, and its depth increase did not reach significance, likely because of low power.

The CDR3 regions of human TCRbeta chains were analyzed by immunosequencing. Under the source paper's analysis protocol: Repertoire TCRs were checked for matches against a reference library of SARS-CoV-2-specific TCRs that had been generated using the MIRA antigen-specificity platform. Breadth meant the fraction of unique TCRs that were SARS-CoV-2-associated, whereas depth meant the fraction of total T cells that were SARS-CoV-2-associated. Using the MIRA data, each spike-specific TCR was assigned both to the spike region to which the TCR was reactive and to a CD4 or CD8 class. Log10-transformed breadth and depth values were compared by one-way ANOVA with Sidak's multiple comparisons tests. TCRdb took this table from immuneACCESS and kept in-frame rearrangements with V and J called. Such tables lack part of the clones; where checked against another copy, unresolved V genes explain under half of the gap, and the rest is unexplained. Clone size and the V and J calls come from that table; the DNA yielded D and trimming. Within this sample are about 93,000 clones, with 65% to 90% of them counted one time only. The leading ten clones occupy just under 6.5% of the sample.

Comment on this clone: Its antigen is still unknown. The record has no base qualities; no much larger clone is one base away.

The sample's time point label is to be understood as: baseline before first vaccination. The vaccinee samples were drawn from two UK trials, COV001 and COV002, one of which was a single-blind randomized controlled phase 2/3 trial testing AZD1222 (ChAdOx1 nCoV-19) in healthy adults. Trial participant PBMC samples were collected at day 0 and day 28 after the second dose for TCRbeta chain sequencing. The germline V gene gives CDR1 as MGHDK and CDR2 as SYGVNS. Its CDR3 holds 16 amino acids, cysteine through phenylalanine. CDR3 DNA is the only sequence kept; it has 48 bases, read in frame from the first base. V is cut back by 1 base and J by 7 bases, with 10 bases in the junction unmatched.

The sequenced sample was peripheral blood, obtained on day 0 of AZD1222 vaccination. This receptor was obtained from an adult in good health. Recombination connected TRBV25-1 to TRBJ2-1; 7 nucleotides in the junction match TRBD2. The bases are TGTGCCAGCAGTGAATGGGCGGGAGTCATAGCAAATGAGCAGTTCTTC. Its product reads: CASSEWAGVIANEQFF.